This T cell receptor beta chain was retrieved from a study of T cell changes during pregnancy in multiple sclerosis. From germline, CDR1 is SQVTM and CDR2 ANQGSEA. CDR3 size: 16 residues. Trimming removed 3 bases from V and 2 bases from J; junction bases left unmatched: 11. Here immunoSEQ multiplex PCR was the method, and the copy in TCRdb shows in-frame clones only, minus some. This table holds tens of thousands of clones, roughly nine tenths found once. The sequence came from a female donor in good health, enrolled as a control in a pregnancy study. The J gene is TRBJ2-5, the V gene TRBV29-1; TRBD2 agrees at 8 bases. This sample comprised peripheral blood, obtained in the third trimester of pregnancy. The CDR3 nucleotides read TGCAGCGTTGAGGGGCACAGCGGGGGTCCACAAGAGACCCAGTACTTC. It translates to CSVEGHSGGPQETQYF.